This entry features one T cell receptor beta chain sequence. The target antigen is unknown. The source of the sample is a study of blood T cells in healthy people across ages. Study-level information: Template switching captured about one barcoded beta molecule per two T cells. Study outcomes and limitations: CMV status of donors was not determined, possibly confounding expanded clonotype changes.

Then a second PCR, running roughly 7 to 12 cycles, was carried out with a sample-barcoded 5' primer and a J-beta primer mix. Each cDNA molecule carried a tag from a template-switch adaptor that contained 12 random nucleotides. MiXCR, run by TCRdb on the 5' RACE reads, gives a single entry per CDR3 protein. The sample has some 1,000,000 distinct CDR3 sequences, around 27% seen once. The ends were cut back, 3 bases at V and 1 base at J, with 5 bases in the middle. The CDR3 is 13 amino acids. This sample was shared with a second study, whose subject was T cells of mothers and their children. That report adds: RNA was extracted, and all of it went into cDNA synthesis at roughly 1.5 ug per 15 ul.

The sequencing sample was made of blood. The TCR sequence derives from a girl aged 2 to 10 in good health. The chain joins TRBV12-3 or TRBV12-4 to TRBJ2-3; D ambiguous. This CDR3 reads CASSFVRTDTQYF. The DNA for the CDR3 is TGTGCCAGCAGTTTCGTCCGCACAGATACGCAGTATTTT.